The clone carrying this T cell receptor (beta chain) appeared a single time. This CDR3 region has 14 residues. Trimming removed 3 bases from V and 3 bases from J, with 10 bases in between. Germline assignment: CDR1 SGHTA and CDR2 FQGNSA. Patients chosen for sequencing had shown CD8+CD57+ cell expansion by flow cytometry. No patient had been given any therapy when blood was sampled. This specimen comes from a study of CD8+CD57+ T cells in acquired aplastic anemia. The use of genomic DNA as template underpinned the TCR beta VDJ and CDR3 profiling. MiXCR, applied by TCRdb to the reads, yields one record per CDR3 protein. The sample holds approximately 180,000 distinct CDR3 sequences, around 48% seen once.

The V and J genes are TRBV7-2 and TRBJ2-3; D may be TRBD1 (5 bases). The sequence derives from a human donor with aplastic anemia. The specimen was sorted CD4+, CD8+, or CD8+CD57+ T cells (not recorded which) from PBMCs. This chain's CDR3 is CASSFVRATDTQYF. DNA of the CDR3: TGTGCCAGCAGCTTCGTCAGGGCGACAGATACGCAGTATTTT.